This T cell receptor beta chain was sequenced during a study of T cell changes during pregnancy in multiple sclerosis. Sequenced by immunoSEQ multiplex PCR; TCRdb stores in-frame clones only, minus some. Of tens of thousands of clones detected, around 90% appear once; the ten largest clones hold about 3.1%. The CDR3 totals 17 residues. This TCR derives from a female donor in good health, enrolled as a control in a pregnancy study. Here the sequenced sample was peripheral blood, taken in the first trimester of pregnancy. The chain recombines TRBV21-1 with TRBJ2-1; TRBD2, as called in the table, went unchecked against the DNA. TRBV21-1 is termed a pseudogene. The CDR3 spells CASSNGLAGVQGVEQFF. CDR3 nucleotide sequence: TGTGCCAGCAGCAATGGACTAGCGGGGGTGCAAGGGGTTGAGCAGTTCTTC.